These 28 T cell receptor beta chains came from one sample sequenced in a study of T cell repertoires in cytomegalovirus infection. These receptors lack a known antigen. Each CDR3 protein gets one entry after TCRdb re-called the reads with MiXCR. In the table there are some 940,000 distinct CDR3 sequences, roughly 31% of which are singletons. Sample: cultured CD8+ T cells from PBMCs, taken from culture after CMV antigen stimulation. These TCRs come from a human donor in good health (CMV status not recorded). Some clones in this sample may be carry-over from other donors' samples.

In its sample, this clonotype was seen a few times. The rearrangement uses TRBV28 and TRBJ2-7; perhaps TRBD1 as D (5 bases). CDR1 is MDHEN and CDR2 is SYDVKM in the germline V gene. CDR3 length: 16 residues. Deletions cut 1 base from V and 2 bases from J, with 15 bases between. CDR3 nucleotide sequence: TGTGCCAGCAGTTTATACCCTCGAATAGGGGCCTACGAGCAGTACGTC. Translated: CASSLYPRIGAYEQYV.

This clonotype was detected once. The chain's CDR3 is CASDGGYKLFF. CDR3 sequence (DNA): TGTGCCAGTGATGGGGGATACAAACTGTTTTTT. This chain links TRBV19 with TRBJ1-4; D may be TRBD1 (5 bases). There are 11 residues in the CDR3. Trimming cost V 8 bases and J 11 bases, with 12 bases left between them. The germline gives CDR1 LNHDA, CDR2 SQIVND (reference sequence).

This clonotype appeared a few times. The J gene is TRBJ1-3, the V gene TRBV4-3; D perhaps matches TRBD1 (5 bases). CDR1 is LGHNA and CDR2 is YSLEER in the germline V gene. CDR3 length: 15 amino acids. V was shortened by 1 base and J by 0 bases, with 7 bases between the two germline ends. The CDR3 region has the DNA TGCGCCAGCAGCCAAGGGGGGAGCTCTGGAAACACCATATATTTT. Translation: CASSQGGSSGNTIYF.

This clonotype was recorded at least ten times. The chain couples TRBV12-3 or TRBV12-4 to TRBJ2-3, with D perhaps matching TRBD2 (6 bases). This CDR3 region has 13 residues. V was pared by 3 bases and J by 4 bases, with 8 bases between. CDR3 sequence (DNA): TGTGCCAGCAGTTTCCCGGGGGCAGATACGCAGTATTTT. It translates to CASSFPGADTQYF.

This clonotype was counted at least ten times. This chain joins TRBV6-1 and TRBJ2-1, with 7 bases identical to TRBD2. CDR1 MNHNS and CDR2 SASEGT come from the germline V gene. The CDR3 consists of 16 residues. After removal of 7 bases from V and 2 bases from J, the junction contained 11 bases not matched to a gene. CDR3 sequence (DNA): TGTGCCAGCAACCCGTACGGCGGGGGACCCTACAATGAGCAGTTCTTC. It specifies CASNPYGGGPYNEQFF.

The rearrangement links TRBV7-9 to TRBJ1-1, with TRBD1 matching 8 bases. The CDR3 loop spans 17 amino acids. V dropped 2 bases and J dropped 1; count of bases not matched to a gene: 9. In germline, CDR1 is SEHNR, CDR2 FQNEAQ (reference sequence). The CDR3 region has the DNA TGTGCCAGCAGCTTAACTACAGGGGGGGGGGAGAACACTGAAGCTTTCTTT. This gives the protein CASSLTTGGGENTEAFF.

V and J are TRBV28 and TRBJ2-1; TRBD2 matches at 7 bases. The CDR3 consists of 18 residues. CDR1 and CDR2 from the germline V gene are MDHEN and SYDVKM. V lost 4 bases, J lost 1 base, and 13 bases stayed unmatched. CDR3 protein: CASSSPDGERGSYNEQFF. The CDR3 DNA is TGTGCCAGCAGTTCCCCCGATGGTGAGCGGGGATCCTACAATGAGCAGTTCTTC.

The V call is TRBV7-2, the J call TRBJ1-3; D perhaps matches TRBD1 (6 bases). The V end lost 4 bases, the J end lost 0 bases, and 19 bases lay between the germline ends. CDR1 is SGHTA and CDR2 is FQGNSA in the germline V gene. The CDR3 is 18 amino acids. The CDR3 DNA is TGTGCCAGCAGCTCTATCTTACAGGGATCTAACTCTGGAAACACCATATATTTT. It yields the protein CASSSILQGSNSGNTIYF. The entire variable domain, with the rest obtained from reference TRBV7-2 and TRBJ1-3, is as follows: GAGVSQSPSNKVTEKGKDVELRCDPISGHTALYWYRQSLGQGLEFLIYFQGNSAPDKSGLPSDRFSAERTGGSVSTLTIQRTQQEDSAVYLCASSSILQGSNSGNTIYFGEGSWLTVV.

This clonotype came up a few times. This chain links TRBV6-2 or TRBV6-3 with TRBJ2-3, with 14 bases matching TRBD2. The CDR3 has 16 amino acids. The J segment lost 4 bases and the V segment lost 6 bases, leaving 6 bases of the junction unmatched. Germline V gene lookup returns CDR1 MNHEY and CDR2 SVGEGT. CDR3 in DNA: TGTGCCAGCAGAGGACTAGCGGGGGGCCGGCCAGATACGCAGTATTTT. Translated: CASRGLAGGRPDTQYF.

This rearrangement joins TRBV5-1 to TRBJ1-3; TRBD1 matches at 12 bases. Trimming at V came to 3 bases and at J to 6 bases, leaving 4 bases not matched to a gene. CDR1 is SGHRS and CDR2 is YFSETQ in the germline V gene. The CDR3 is made up of 15 amino acids. The CDR3 bases are TGCGCCAGCAGCTCGGGGACAGGGGGCGAAAACACCATATATTTT. It translates to CASSSGTGGENTIYF.

The chain has TRBV5-5 and TRBJ1-1, with 8 bases matching TRBD1. V lost 4 bases and J lost 4; bases outside the gene matches: 6. This CDR3 contains 14 residues. Germline loops: CDR1 SGHKS, CDR2 YYEKEE (reference sequence). The CDR3 region has the DNA TGTGCCAGCAGCGCACAGACAGGGGTCACTGAAGCTTTCTTT. Translation: CASSAQTGVTEAFF. Complete variable domain (other parts from reference TRBV5-5 and TRBJ1-1): DAGVTQSPTHLIKTRGQQVTLRCSPISGHKSVSWYQQVLGQGPQFIFQYYEKEERGRGNFPDRFSARQFPNYSSELNVNALLLGDSALYLCASSAQTGVTEAFFGQGTRLTVV.

This clonotype occurred a few times. J is TRBJ1-1 and V is TRBV19; D may be TRBD1 (6 bases). V was pared by 2 bases and J by 5 bases, with 12 bases between. The CDR3 length is 14 residues. Germline CDR1 is LNHDA and CDR2 is SQIVND (reference sequence). CDR3 nucleotide sequence: TGTGCCAGTAGTATATTTGGGGACACGACTGAAGCTTTCTTT. Its translation: CASSIFGDTTEAFF.

The chain joins TRBV15 to TRBJ2-2; unclear D gene. CDR1 and CDR2 from the germline V gene are LNHNV and YYDKDF (reference sequence). There are 14 residues in the CDR3. V gave up 5 bases and J gave up 4 bases, with 11 bases separating them. DNA for the CDR3: TGTGCCACCAGCGGCCCAATTGGCACCGGGGAGCTGTTTTTT. Translation: CATSGPIGTGELFF.

This clonotype was picked up a small number of times. The gene calls are TRBV12-3 or TRBV12-4 and TRBJ2-4, with 10 bases identical to TRBD1. The CDR3 has 15 amino acids. Trimming cost V 6 bases and J 8 bases; bases outside gene matches: 10. CDR3 DNA sequence: TGTGCCAGCAGGGACCGGGACAGGGGATCGGACATTCAGTACTTC. Residues: CASRDRDRGSDIQYF.

J is TRBJ2-3 and V is TRBV28, with D unclear. V was pared by 2 bases and J by 0 bases, with 12 bases between. The CDR3 length is 16 residues. From germline, CDR1 is MDHEN and CDR2 SYDVKM. Here the CDR3 DNA reads TGTGCCAGCAGTTTACCGCCAGATTCTAGCACAGATACGCAGTATTTT. It specifies CASSLPPDSSTDTQYF.

The chain uses TRBV6-5 and TRBJ1-4, with 11 nucleotides matching TRBD1. V lost 6 bases to trimming and J lost 8 bases; unmatched junction nucleotides: 17. Germline V gene sequence: CDR1 MNHEY, CDR2 SVGAGI. The CDR3 loop spans 18 amino acids. The CDR3 DNA is TGTGCCAGCAGGTCCGGGACAGGGGGACTTAAGGATCGGGAAAAACTGTTTTTT. Translated, it gives CASRSGTGGLKDREKLFF.

On this clonotype itself: A read error may explain this, as a much larger clone is one base away. This chain connects TRBV7-6 to TRBJ2-1; 9 nucleotides align to TRBD2. The CDR3 is 15 amino acids. Germline V CDR1 and CDR2: SGHVS, FNYEAQ. The CDR3 here is CANSLPAGGYNEQFF. The CDR3 nucleotides are TGTGCCAACAGCTTACCAGCGGGGGGTTACAATGAGCAGTTCTTC.

This clonotype was observed a few times. V gene TRBV20-1 combines with J gene TRBJ1-6, with D maybe TRBD1 (6 bases). This CDR3 is 19 amino acids long. Trimming removed 3 bases from V and 0 bases from J, with 21 bases in between. Germline V lookup: CDR1 DFQATT, CDR2 SNEGSKA (reference sequence). Here the CDR3 reads CSARPGQYYESSYNSPLHF. CDR3 nucleotide sequence: TGCAGTGCTAGGCCCGGACAGTACTATGAGAGCTCCTATAATTCACCCCTCCACTTT.

This clonotype was recorded at least ten times. The genes are TRBV7-2 and TRBJ2-2; D may correspond to TRBD1 or TRBD2 (5 bases each). The ends were cut back, 3 bases at V and 0 bases at J, with 14 bases in the middle. This CDR3 contains 17 residues. Germline V gene sequence: CDR1 SGHTA, CDR2 FQGNSA. The CDR3 protein is CASSFVGVQTNTGELFF. Written as DNA, the CDR3 is TGTGCCAGCAGCTTCGTGGGGGTTCAAACGAACACCGGGGAGCTGTTTTTT.

The chain employs TRBV6-1 and TRBJ2-1, with D possibly matching TRBD1 (5 bases). The V end was cut by 4 bases, the J end by 9 bases, with 10 bases between. CDR3 length equals 12 residues. Germline V gene data show CDR1 as MNHNS and CDR2 as SASEGT. The CDR3 sequence: CASSGQRSEQFF. The CDR3 bases are TGTGCCAGCAGTGGACAGAGGAGTGAGCAGTTCTTC.

The sample holds a few counts of this clonotype. The chain is built from TRBV28 and TRBJ2-4, with D possibly called TRBD1 or TRBD2 (6 bases each). CDR3 length: 16 amino acids. V was shortened by 7 bases and J by 0 bases, with 16 bases between the two germline ends. In germline, CDR1 is MDHEN, CDR2 SYDVKM. CDR3 amino acids: CASNPYGGIAKNIQYF. DNA for the CDR3: TGTGCCAGCAACCCTTACGGGGGCATAGCCAAAAACATTCAGTACTTC.

The V call is TRBV5-5, the J call TRBJ1-2; TRBD1 matches at 12 bases. CDR3 length: 14 residues. Germline V gene data show CDR1 as SGHKS and CDR2 as YYEKEE (reference sequence). Unmatched junction bases numbered 1, after V lost 3 bases and J lost 4 bases. The CDR3 loop reads CASSWGQGAYGYTF. The CDR3 DNA is TGTGCCAGCAGCTGGGGACAGGGGGCCTATGGCTACACCTTC.

The rearrangement uses TRBV9 and TRBJ1-3, with a tentative D call TRBD1 (6 bases). Germline assignment: CDR1 SGDLS and CDR2 YYNGEE. The CDR3 is 15 residues long. V was cut by 4 bases and J by 0 bases, with 11 bases left in between. The CDR3 DNA is TGTGCCAGCAGCCTCCAGGGGTACTCTGGAAACACCATATATTTT. This sequence encodes CASSLQGYSGNTIYF.

CDR3 nucleotide sequence: TGCGCCAGCAGTCAATCTTCCCCCCAGGGGGAAATGACTTACGAGCAGCACGTC. Translated: CASSQSSPQGEMTYEQHV. The V call is TRBV23-1, the J call TRBJ2-7; 7 nucleotides agree with TRBD1. TRBV23-1 belongs to the ORF category, with a function that is uncertain. The CDR3 spans 18 residues.

J is TRBJ1-5 and V is TRBV6-5; D is uncertain. V was pared by 4 bases and J by 5 bases, with 15 bases between. The CDR3 has 15 residues. Germline V CDR1 and CDR2: MNHEY, SVGAGI. In nucleotides, the CDR3 is TGTGCCAGCAGTTTTATTTACAATAACGATCAGCCCCAGCATTTT. This gives the protein CASSFIYNNDQPQHF.

The rearrangement links TRBV29-1 to TRBJ1-2; D is unresolved. V was cut by 6 bases and J by 4 bases, with 18 bases left in between. The CDR3 extends over 14 amino acids. The germline CDR1 and CDR2 sequences are SQVTM and ANQGSEA. The CDR3 sequence is CSVVPRVGSYGYTF. CDR3 bases: TGCAGCGTAGTTCCCCGGGTCGGGAGCTATGGCTACACCTTC.

This chain connects TRBV24-1 to TRBJ2-1; D unclear. V was clipped by 4 bases and J by 4 bases, with 7 bases between them. The CDR3 is made up of 13 amino acids. The germline V gene encodes CDR1 KGHDR and CDR2 SFDVKD. The CDR3, as DNA: TGTGCCACCAGTGACGCACAGTACAATGAGCAGTTCTTC. Protein product: CATSDAQYNEQFF.

J is TRBJ1-2 and V is TRBV6-5; no firm D call. V lost 2 bases and J 7 bases, leaving 8 bases between the germline ends. This CDR3 region has 12 residues. Germline lookup yields CDR1 MNHEY and CDR2 SVGAGI. CDR3 DNA sequence: TGTGCCAGCAGTTACATTGGGTTTGGCTACACCTTC. This codes for CASSYIGFGYTF.